Here is one T cell receptor beta chain with its context. What this receptor recognizes is not known. No base quality information exists; no much larger clone differs at one position. The data originate from a study of PD-1 blockade in classical Hodgkin lymphoma (dated by TCRdb to about 2020). General notes on the study: Nivolumab dosing was 3 mg/kg intravenously every 2 weeks, continuing until either disease progression or unacceptable toxicity. To define a peripheral blood immune signature of response to PD-1 blockade in classical Hodgkin lymphoma, the study combined TCR beta sequencing with CyTOF.

What the time point label conveys for this sample: cycle 1 day 1 (C1D1), immediately before nivolumab initiation. Relapse after autologous stem cell transplantation had occurred in all trial patients, and cohorts A, B and C were distinguished by prior brentuximab vedotin exposure. A Miltenyi CD4+ T cell isolation kit was used for magnetic negative selection to purify CD4+ T cells from thawed PBMCs. The trial cohort was composed of 56 patients with relapsed/refractory classical Hodgkin lymphoma, for whom complete response, partial response or progressive disease was recorded as best overall response. Single-agent nivolumab was administered to trial patients in the multi-cohort phase II CheckMate 205 trial. An independent review committee assessed best overall response by applying the 2007 International Working Group response criteria. Trial PBMCs were collected just before the start of nivolumab (C1D1) and during therapy at cycle 2 day 1 and cycle 4 day 1. Peripheral blood was collected in 8 mL Vacutainer Cell Preparation Tubes, from which PBMCs were isolated by centrifugation and then cryopreserved. Purified CD4+ and CD8+ fractions were generated only in cases for which an additional PBMC sample was available. On LS columns in a quadroMACS separator, the magnetically labelled cells were depleted, and the flow-through was collected as the purified fraction.

Including the terminal cysteine and phenylalanine, the CDR3 comprises 20 residues. Only the CDR3 region is kept as DNA, spanning 60 bases read in frame from base 1. Unmatched junction bases come to 14, with V trimmed by 0 bases and J by 1 base. The germline V gene gives CDR1 as KGHSH and CDR2 as LQKENI. Genomic DNA was extracted with the Qiagen DNeasy kit from unsorted PBMCs and from negatively selected CD4+ and CD8+ fractions. TCR beta CDR3 regions were subjected to amplification by immunoSEQ multiplex PCR with primers that anneal to V and J segments. A synthetic immune receptor repertoire was used to minimize amplification bias, and any residual bias was removed computationally once sequencing was done. The authors' analysis ran thus. Repertoire diversity was quantified as the Shannon entropy index using custom Python scripts. Unsorted, CD4+ and CD8+ repertoires were analyzed separately, except for combined analyses in which CD4+ and CD8+ sequences were merged in silico. Clonal expansion was defined as at least a 2-fold frequency increase after treatment relative to C1D1, with a pseudocount of 0.5 for undetected baseline clones. Clones with 0 or 1 copy at C1D1 were defined as singleton clones, while clones with 2 or more copies were defined as non-singleton clones. Clones expanded in unsorted samples were annotated as CD4+, CD8+ or unknown by matching protein sequences in sorted samples from the same patient. Wilcoxon tests on paired samples were used to test changes in diversity from C1D1 to C4D1. Entries here come from immuneACCESS through TCRdb and include only in-frame sequences with V and J called. Some clones fail to appear in such tables; in the studies checked, an unresolved V gene covers under half of the shortfall, and the cause of the remainder is unknown. V and J calls and clone size are copied from that table; D and trimming were computed from the DNA. Across this sample there are some 7,500 clones, with around four fifths seen only once. Approximately 2.6% of the sample belongs to the ten largest clones.

Beyond this particular receptor, the publication reports: Only a single clinical trial cohort was studied, and what caused the repertoire differences, possibly disease activity or prior therapy, remained undefined. Lower diversity was seen in patients whose nivolumab began less than 1 year after ASCT, and these patients were left out of later analyses so that immune reconstitution would not confound the results. By C4D1, a significant rise was seen in CD4+ TCR diversity but not in CD8+ TCR diversity (p=0.0027 vs p=0.16), and the rise was most apparent among complete responders (p=0.02). Baseline diversity similar to that of newly diagnosed patients was observed in trial patients achieving complete response, whereas significantly lower diversity was observed in partial responders and progressors. Baseline TCR diversity was reported as lower in newly diagnosed patients than in healthy donors, and lower still in relapsed/refractory patients.

The chain is made from TRBV18 and TRBJ2-5; 10 nucleotides in the junction match TRBD2. This material consisted of CD4+ T cells from blood, taken at baseline. This receptor was identified in a human donor with classical Hodgkin lymphoma. In nucleotide form, the sequence is TGTGCCAGCTCACCACCGCGTAAAACTAGCGGGAACAGTTTCCAAGAGACCCAGTACTTC. Its protein product is CASSPPRKTSGNSFQETQYF.